One sample yielded the 10 T cell receptor beta chains listed below, sequenced in a study of blood T cell repertoires in COVID-19. Measured with immunoSEQ multiplex PCR; TCRdb has only the in-frame clones, and not every one. This table has approximately 100,000 clones, around 90% appearing once. The specimen was peripheral blood. All receptors come from a woman aged 60-70 years with acute or convalescent COVID-19.

The chain links TRBV5-8 to TRBJ2-1; 16 nucleotides match TRBD2. With V trimmed by 2 bases and J by 9 bases, 14 bases remained unmatched. The CDR3 covers 19 residues. The germline CDR1 and CDR2 sequences are SGHTS and YDEGEE. The CDR3: CASSFFGTSGRGASFEQFF. The CDR3 region has the DNA TGTGCCAGCAGCTTCTTCGGGACTAGCGGGAGGGGTGCTAGTTTTGAGCAGTTCTTC.

The rearrangement joins TRBV3-1 (or the pseudogene TRBV3-2) to TRBJ2-1; 8 nucleotides line up with TRBD2. This CDR3 has 19 amino acids. Germline V lookup: CDR1 LGHDT, CDR2 YNNKEL (reference sequence). V gave up 4 bases and J gave up 1 base; unmatched junction bases: 15. The CDR3 loop is CASSPSIVGLAASYNEQFF. The CDR3 DNA follows: TGTGCCAGCAGCCCCTCTATTGTAGGACTAGCCGCTTCCTACAATGAGCAGTTCTTC.

The rearrangement uses TRBV12-5 and TRBJ1-6; D perhaps matches TRBD1 (5 bases). The V and J ends lost 6 bases and 9 bases respectively, with 21 bases between them. The CDR3 length is 16 residues. CDR1 and CDR2 from the germline V gene are LGHNT and FRNRAP. The CDR3, as DNA: TGTGCTAGTGGACCCGGGACTCTTGGGGGATTTTCACCCCTCCACTTT. It yields the protein CASGPGTLGGFSPLHF.

The V gene is TRBV5-8, the J gene TRBJ2-4, with D possibly matching TRBD1 (6 bases). Germline CDR1 reads SGHTS; CDR2 reads YDEGEE. The CDR3 is made up of 13 amino acids. V was trimmed by 1 base and J by 12 bases, leaving 14 bases between them. DNA of the CDR3: TGTGCCAGCAGCTTGACTCTTGGACAGTCTCAGTACTTC. Protein sequence: CASSLTLGQSQYF.

The chain recombines TRBV19 with TRBJ1-5; no firm D call. This CDR3 has 13 amino acids. Trimming cost V 4 bases and J 3 bases, with 7 bases left between them. From germline, CDR1 is LNHDA and CDR2 SQIVND (reference sequence). The CDR3 DNA reads as TGTGCCAGTAGTAACGGGTTCAATCAGCCCCAGCATTTT. It is translated as CASSNGFNQPQHF.

The chain is built from TRBV28 and TRBJ2-5; D may be TRBD2 (6 bases). The length of the CDR3 is 14 residues. With 2 bases removed from V and 4 bases from J, the gap between germline ends came to 11 bases. Germline-derived CDR1 and CDR2 are MDHEN and SYDVKM. The CDR3 DNA reads as TGTGCCAGCAGTTTAGCGGGGACGGGAGAGACCCAGTACTTC. It translates to CASSLAGTGETQYF.

The CDR3 loop is CASSERRSSNEQFF. The CDR3 DNA reads TGTGCCAGCAGCGAAAGGAGGTCTAGCAATGAGCAGTTCTTC. The V and J genes are TRBV14 and TRBJ2-1, with D possibly TRBD2 on 5 matching bases. The CDR3 has 14 residues. CDR1 is SGHDN, CDR2 FVKESK, per germline. Trimming pared 5 bases from V and 6 bases from J, leaving 14 bases between.

The sample holds one count of this clone. V and J are TRBV14 and TRBJ2-3; D is possibly TRBD1 (6 bases). Germline V gene sequence: CDR1 SGHDN, CDR2 FVKESK. The V and J ends lost 4 bases and 8 bases respectively, with 22 bases between them. The CDR3 length is 16 residues. DNA for the CDR3: TGTGCCAGCAGCCCTCGACAGGCAAGTCTACGCGGTACGCAGTATTTT. This codes for CASSPRQASLRGTQYF.

This sequence joins TRBV19 and TRBJ1-2, with 8 bases matching TRBD1. The CDR3 loop spans 17 amino acids. The germline gives CDR1 LNHDA, CDR2 SQIVND (reference sequence). The junction had 21 bases not matched to a gene; V was cut back by 7 bases and J by 8 bases. The CDR3 reads CASNRGRGYWTGSGYTF. The CDR3 region has the DNA TGTGCCAGTAATCGGGGAAGGGGCTATTGGACAGGGAGCGGCTACACCTTC.

The chain is built from TRBV7-9 and TRBJ1-4, with D possibly being TRBD1 (5 bases). The germline V gene encodes CDR1 SEHNR and CDR2 FQNEAQ (reference sequence). The CDR3 length is 16 residues. V lost 5 bases and J 0 bases, leaving 13 bases between the germline ends. CDR3 coding DNA: TGTGCCAGCAGCCAACCCGGGGGGGCAACTAATGAAAAACTGTTTTTT. Its protein is CASSQPGGATNEKLFF.